One sample yielded the 19 T cell receptor beta chains listed below, sequenced in a study of blood T cells in healthy people across ages. The use of a sample-barcoded 5' primer and a J-beta primer mix characterized a second PCR of about 7 to 12 cycles. In TCRdb, the 5' RACE reads were re-called with MiXCR into one record per CDR3 protein. Here the sample spans about 840,000 distinct CDR3 sequences, about 29% being singletons. Another study also made use of these data, one on T cells of mothers and their children.

The sequenced sample consisted of blood. The receptors stem from a woman in her thirties or forties in good health.

This clonotype was observed a handful of times. The rearrangement uses TRBV7-9 and TRBJ1-5; the D is unclear. V lost 5 bases and J 6 bases, leaving 14 bases between the germline ends. Germline V gives CDR1 SEHNR, CDR2 FQNEAQ (reference sequence). This CDR3 contains 14 residues. The CDR3 DNA sequence: TGTGCCAGCAGCCCCTCGGGGTTGGGTCAGCCCCAGCATTTT. This encodes CASSPSGLGQPQHF. The variable domain in full, with the rest retrieved from reference TRBV7-9 and TRBJ1-5, is DTGVSQNPRHKITKRGQNVTFRCDPISEHNRLYWYRQTLGQGPEFLTYFQNEAQLEKSRLLSDRFSAERPKGSFSTLEIQRTEQGDSAMYLCASSPSGLGQPQHFGDGTRLSIL.

This clonotype appeared many times. Being one base from a much bigger clone, this may be a read error. The V call is TRBV19, the J call TRBJ2-6; D may be TRBD1 or TRBD2 (5 bases each). The germline V gene encodes CDR1 LNHDA and CDR2 SQIVND (reference sequence). This CDR3 region has 16 residues. DNA for the CDR3: TGTGCCAGCCTGTTGAGGGGTACCTCTGGGGCCAACGTCCGGACTTTC. Translating gives CASLLRGTSGANVRTF.

The V gene is TRBV28, the J gene TRBJ2-7, with D uncertain. The CDR3 contains 12 residues. Germline loops: CDR1 MDHEN, CDR2 SYDVKM. The V end lost 8 bases, the J end lost 7 bases, and 15 bases lay between the germline ends. The CDR3 here is CASGPRTREQYF. CDR3 nucleotide sequence: TGTGCCAGCGGTCCCAGGACGAGGGAGCAGTACTTC.

V is TRBV28 and J is TRBJ2-7, with 8 bases matching TRBD2. Germline trimming cut 6 bases from V and 1 base from J; bases unmatched to any gene: 5. The CDR3 is 14 amino acids. Germline V gene data show CDR1 as MDHEN and CDR2 as SYDVKM. The DNA of the CDR3 is TGTGCCAGCAGGCTAGCGGGTCCGTCCTACGAGCAGTACTTC. It yields the protein CASRLAGPSYEQYF.

This clonotype was counted ten times or more. The V gene is TRBV7-2, the J gene TRBJ2-7, with 8 bases aligning to TRBD2. The CDR3 is 15 amino acids. The junction had 3 bases not matched to a gene; V was cut back by 2 bases and J by 0 bases. Germline-derived CDR1 and CDR2 are SGHTA and FQGNSA. The CDR3 spells CASSLRGGPSYEQYF. CDR3 sequence (DNA): TGTGCCAGCAGCTTACGGGGGGGTCCCTCCTACGAGCAGTACTTC.

Notes on this clonotype: One end of the junction is discordant with germline, which a read error may explain. The chain uses TRBV10-3 and TRBJ2-1; TRBD2 agrees at 12 bases. Germline CDR1 reads ENHRY; CDR2 reads SYGVKD. CDR3 size: 14 residues. CDR3 nucleotides: TGTGCCATCAGTAAGTCTAGCGGGGGGGCCGAACAGTTCTTC. Its protein is CAISKSSGGAEQFF.

Points on this clonotype: The junction shows a germline mismatch at one end, possibly a read error. J is TRBJ1-6 and V is TRBV7-2; 8 nucleotides agree with TRBD1. CDR1 is SGHTA and CDR2 is FQGNSA in the germline V gene. This CDR3 spans 15 amino acids. CDR3 sequence: CAGSVTGDTQSPLHF. CDR3 bases: TGTGCCGGCAGCGTGACAGGGGATACCCAATCACCCCTCCACTTT. Looking up the rest from reference TRBV7-2 and TRBJ1-6 gives the full variable domain: GAGVSQSPSNKVTEKGKDVELRCDPISGHTALYWYRQSLGQGLEFLIYFQGNSAPDKSGLPSDRFSAERTGGSVSTLTIQRTQQEDSAVYLCAGSVTGDTQSPLHFGNGTRLTVT.

This clonotype was observed at least ten times. The chain joins TRBV5-1 to TRBJ2-1, with 9 bases that match TRBD1. The length of the CDR3 is 17 residues. From germline, CDR1 is SGHRS and CDR2 YFSETQ. J was trimmed by 8 bases and V by 0 bases; bases with no gene match: 12. Written as DNA, the CDR3 is TGCGCCAGCAGCTTGGGCTACAGGGGGCCGATGCGTGATGAGCAGTTCTTC. It encodes CASSLGYRGPMRDEQFF.

The chain uses TRBV20-1 and TRBJ1-1, with D maybe TRBD1 (6 bases). V was cut by 6 bases and J by 1 base, with 15 bases left in between. Germline CDR1 is DFQATT and CDR2 is SNEGSKA (reference sequence). CDR3 length equals 14 residues. DNA of the CDR3: TGCAGTGCCGGGGGGCAGGGCCAGAACACTGAAGCTTTCTTT. Amino acids: CSAGGQGQNTEAFF.

The chain joins TRBV5-1 to TRBJ2-3, with D hard to call. The germline V gene encodes CDR1 SGHRS and CDR2 YFSETQ. Trimming removed 4 bases from V and 2 bases from J, with 14 bases in between. This CDR3 has 15 residues. The CDR3 spells CASSPGVSFTDTQYF. CDR3 nucleotides: TGCGCCAGCAGCCCTGGTGTGAGCTTCACAGATACGCAGTATTTT. Based on the CDR3 plus reference TRBV5-1 and TRBJ2-3, the full variable domain is KAGVTQTPRYLIKTRGQQVTLSCSPISGHRSVSWYQQTPGQGLQFLFEYFSETQRNKGNFPGRFSGRQFSNSRSEMNVSTLELGDSALYLCASSPGVSFTDTQYFGPGTRLTVL.

Ten or more counts support this clonotype. CDR3 coding DNA: TGTGCCAGCAACTACTGGGACAGGGTTTACGAGCAGTACTTC. It is translated as CASNYWDRVYEQYF. The V gene is TRBV28, the J gene TRBJ2-7, with 9 bases that match TRBD1. Germline V CDR1 and CDR2: MDHEN, SYDVKM. The CDR3 is made up of 14 amino acids. V was clipped by 7 bases and J by 4 bases; unmatched bases: 8.

With regard to this clonotype: Possible read error: a much larger clone is one base away. The chain links TRBV28 to TRBJ2-3; D possibly corresponds to TRBD1 (6 bases). Germline CDR1 is MDHEN and CDR2 is SYDVKM. This CDR3 contains 20 residues. This CDR3 reads CASSRNSGTGSWGLTDTRYF. The CDR3 DNA is TGTGCCAGCAGCAGAAACTCTGGGACGGGCAGTTGGGGGCTGACAGATACGCGGTATTTT.

This clonotype was detected only a few times. The chain joins TRBV7-2 to TRBJ1-2, with 8 bases that match TRBD1. This CDR3 contains 14 residues. Germline V lookup: CDR1 SGHTA, CDR2 FQGNSA. With 4 bases clipped from V and 5 bases from J, the junction kept 6 bases outside the gene matches. Here the CDR3 reads CASSSQTGEYGYTF. The CDR3 region has the DNA TGTGCCAGCAGCTCACAGACAGGGGAGTATGGCTACACCTTC. The complete variable domain, with remaining parts taken from reference TRBV7-2 and TRBJ1-2, reads GAGVSQSPSNKVTEKGKDVELRCDPISGHTALYWYRQSLGQGLEFLIYFQGNSAPDKSGLPSDRFSAERTGGSVSTLTIQRTQQEDSAVYLCASSSQTGEYGYTFGSGTRLTVV.

This clonotype was observed a few times. V usage is TRBV9 and J usage is TRBJ1-1; no definite D call. The CDR3 runs 15 residues. Germline CDR1 SGDLS, CDR2 YYNGEE. V was trimmed by 4 bases and J by 5 bases, leaving 18 bases between them. The DNA for the CDR3 is TGTGCCAGCAGCCCAGACCCCGGGGTAAGAACTGAAGCTTTCTTT. It translates to CASSPDPGVRTEAFF. Full variable domain (rest looked up from reference TRBV9 and TRBJ1-1): DSGVTQTPKHLITATGQRVTLRCSPRSGDLSVYWYQQSLDQGLQFLIQYYNGEERAKGNILERFSAQQFPDLHSELNLSSLELGDSALYFCASSPDPGVRTEAFFGQGTRLTVV.

V usage is TRBV3-1 and J usage is TRBJ1-6, with D possibly TRBD1 on 5 matching bases. Germline V CDR1 and CDR2: LGHDT, YNNKEL (reference sequence). Trimming removed 4 bases from V and 9 bases from J, with 13 bases in between. The CDR3 length is 14 residues. DNA for the CDR3: TGTGCCAGCAGCCGCGGGGCCGAGGTTTCACCCCTCCACTTT. Translation: CASSRGAEVSPLHF.

The rearrangement joins TRBV12-3 or TRBV12-4 to TRBJ2-1; TRBD2 matches at 7 bases. With 5 bases clipped from V and 9 bases from J, the junction kept 16 bases outside the gene matches. The CDR3 sequence is 16 residues long. The chain's CDR3 is CASSPRLAGVGVEQFF. CDR3 DNA: TGTGCCAGCAGTCCCCGACTAGCTGGGGTTGGCGTTGAGCAGTTCTTC.

The genes are TRBV14 and TRBJ1-4; D call uncertain. V lost 5 bases and J lost 14, with 15 bases in between. This CDR3 is built from 12 residues. Germline V gene lookup returns CDR1 SGHDN and CDR2 FVKESK. The CDR3 DNA is TGTGCCAGCAGCGGCCCACCGAGTGAGCTGTTTTTT. It is translated as CASSGPPSELFF.

To note about this clonotype: With a much larger clone just one base away, this may be a read error. V and J are TRBV28 and TRBJ2-7; TRBD2 aligns across 12 bases. There are 16 residues in the CDR3. Germline-derived CDR1 and CDR2 are MDHEN and SYDVKM. V shed 2 bases, J shed 9 bases, and the junction held 11 bases outside the gene matches. CDR3 residues: CASSLGLAGGPFGQYF. The CDR3 nucleotides are TGTGCCAGCAGTTTAGGGCTAGCGGGGGGGCCGTTCGGGCAGTACTTC.

This clonotype was counted ten times or more. The chain carries TRBV6-2 or TRBV6-3 and TRBJ2-7; 9 positions agree with TRBD1. Germline V gene lookup returns CDR1 MNHEY and CDR2 SVGEGT. Trimming cost V 5 bases and J 8 bases; bases outside gene matches: 4. The CDR3 sequence is 12 residues long. Written as DNA, the CDR3 is TGTGCCAGCAGTCAGGACAGGGGTAAGCAGTACTTC. Protein: CASSQDRGKQYF.